The clone carrying this TCR beta chain occurred a few times. Its matching antigen is unknown. Alongside a J-beta primer mix, a sample-barcoded 5' primer served in a second PCR lasting about 7 to 11 cycles. One entry per CDR3 protein results from TCRdb running MiXCR on the 5' RACE reads. Here the sample spans some 1.1 million distinct CDR3 sequences, around two fifths being singletons. The data derive from a study of blood T cells in healthy people across ages. The study's findings and limits: Estimates of diversity drawn from one million T cells were considered underestimates.

CDR3 length: 15 residues. Per the germline V gene, CDR1 is SGHAT and CDR2 is FQNNGV. The source material was blood. This chain joins TRBV11-2 and TRBJ2-7, with D possibly TRBD1 on 5 matching bases. The DNA matches TRBJ2-5 better at its end, which makes the J call doubtful. The TCR was taken from a man between 18 and 35 years old in good health. The CDR3 DNA reads TGTGCCAGCAGTCGTACAGGTGTTTCGAAGGAGACCCAGTACTTC. Translating it yields CASSRTGVSKETQYF.